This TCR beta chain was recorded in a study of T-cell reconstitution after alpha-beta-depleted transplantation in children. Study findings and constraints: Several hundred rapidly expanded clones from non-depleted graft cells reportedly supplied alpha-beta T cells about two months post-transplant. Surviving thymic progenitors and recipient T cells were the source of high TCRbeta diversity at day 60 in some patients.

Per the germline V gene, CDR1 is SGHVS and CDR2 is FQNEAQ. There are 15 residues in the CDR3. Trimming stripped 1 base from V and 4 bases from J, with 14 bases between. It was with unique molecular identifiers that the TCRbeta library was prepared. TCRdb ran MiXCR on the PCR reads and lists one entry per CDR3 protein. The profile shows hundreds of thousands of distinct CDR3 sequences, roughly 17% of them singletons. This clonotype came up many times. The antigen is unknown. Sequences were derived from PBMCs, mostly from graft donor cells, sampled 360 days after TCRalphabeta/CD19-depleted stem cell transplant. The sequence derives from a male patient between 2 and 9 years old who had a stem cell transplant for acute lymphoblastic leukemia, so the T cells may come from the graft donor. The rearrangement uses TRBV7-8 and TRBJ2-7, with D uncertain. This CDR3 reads CASSLVPVSEYEQYF. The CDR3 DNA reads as TGTGCCAGCAGCTTAGTTCCGGTGTCTGAGTACGAGCAGTACTTC.